A single T cell receptor beta chain is shown here with its context. The antigen it binds to is not known. One base away there is no much larger clone; base qualities are not given. The data belong to a study of blood T cell repertoires in COVID-19 (dated by TCRdb to about 2020). Regarding the complete study: Samples covering the acute and convalescent phases of COVID-19 were provided by collaborators in the United States, Italy and Spain. Samples were obtained from the ongoing ImmuneRACE study (first 160 participants) and from 950 to 1,500 subjects provided by 6 global collaborators. Sample metadata almost always included a de-identified subject ID, COVID-19 status, age in years and sex. The prospective study material was composed of cDNA or gDNA derived from T cells, B-cell-depleted T cells, or PBMCs. The repertoires were made available in a free public database intended to serve as a resource for research on the immune response to SARS-CoV-2. Deeply sampled blood TCRbeta repertoires from subjects exposed to, actively infected with, or recovered from COVID-19 were included in the dataset. Where available, HLA class I and class II types were taken from metadata supplied by the sample provider and were not determined by assay-based typing. What the work shows at the level of the full study, not this receptor alone: The quantity of clinical and demographic metadata differed by source and by participant and was supplied without curation.

TCRbeta CDR3 regions were amplified from genomic DNA using the immunoSEQ Assay, a bias-controlled multiplex PCR. Per the original workflow: Within the assay, amplification of reference gene primers was used to estimate how many nucleated cells each sample contained. To quantify the absolute abundance of each unique TCRbeta CDR3 rearrangement, sequence reads were collapsed and filtered. For each sample, productive Simpson clonality was calculated as the square root of Simpson's diversity index over productive rearrangements. TCRdb carries this immuneACCESS record with in-frame sequences only. Its versions omit some clonotypes, under half of them owing to an unresolved V gene in the studies checked, with the rest unexplained. V, J and clone size are those of that table, while D and trimming were read from the DNA. This sample lists about 240,000 clones; more than 85% were detected once. The ten top clones hold roughly 4% of the sample.

Trimming at the junction amounts to 4 bases on V and 6 bases on J, and the germline ends lie 12 bases apart. Looking up the germline V gene (reference sequence) yields CDR1 LGHDT and CDR2 YNNKEL. Including the terminal cysteine and phenylalanine, the CDR3 comprises 13 residues. The DNA shown is the 39-base CDR3, in frame from base 1. Participants in the prospective study were enrolled through a virtual design, were aged roughly 18 to 90 years, and lived in approximately 25 United States geographic areas. Cohort assignment in the prospective study relied on participant-reported clinical history from a screening survey and a study questionnaire. For ImmuneRACE Cohort 3, a participant was defined as recovered based on two consecutive negative NP/OP PCR tests, clearance by a healthcare professional, or resolution of symptoms. In the prospective study, mobile phlebotomists collected whole blood, serum and a nasopharyngeal or oropharyngeal swab from each participant. Prospective study participants could optionally give additional blood draws and questionnaires over an approximately two-month period. Before DNA extraction, blood samples from the prospective study were shipped at room temperature or frozen.

The sequencing input was PBMCs or T cells enriched from blood (not recorded which). This clonotype was obtained from a woman between 25 and 40 years old who had recovered from COVID-19. This chain is built from TRBV3-1 (or the pseudogene TRBV3-2) and TRBJ1-2; a tentative D call is TRBD1 (5 bases match). The nucleotide sequence reads as follows: TGTGCCAGCAGCCTAAGGGGAGGGGATGGCTACACCTTC. It codes for CASSLRGGDGYTF.